A single sample is the source of the 20 T cell receptor beta chains below, sequenced in a study of monozygotic twins with cystic fibrosis. Some clones are missing from TCRdb's copy, which holds only in-frame ones; the method was immunoSEQ multiplex PCR. The sample lists approximately 36,000 clones, under 95% occurring once. Specimen: blood. All receptors come from a boy under 10 years old with cystic fibrosis.

The rearrangement uses TRBV19 and TRBJ2-1, with TRBD1 matching over 7 bases. The CDR3 length is 15 residues. Germline lookup yields CDR1 LNHDA and CDR2 SQIVND (reference sequence). Unmatched junction bases numbered 7, after V lost 6 bases and J lost 2 bases. The CDR3 reads CASSATGTAYNEQFF. The CDR3 bases are TGTGCCAGTAGCGCGACCGGGACAGCCTACAATGAGCAGTTCTTC.

This chain connects TRBV7-2 to TRBJ2-5; D is unresolved. In germline, CDR1 is SGHTA, CDR2 FQGNSA. V lost 2 bases and J lost 1, with 14 bases in between. The CDR3 has 16 amino acids. The CDR3 loop is CASSLLRSAFQETQYF. CDR3 coding DNA: TGTGCCAGCAGCTTATTAAGGAGCGCCTTCCAAGAGACCCAGTACTTC.

The CDR3 DNA sequence: TGTGCCAGCAGCTTAGCGTTAGATCCTCCTGAAGCTTTCTTT. This codes for CASSLALDPPEAFF. The chain carries TRBV7-9 and TRBJ1-1; D unresolved. V shed 0 bases and J shed 6 bases, with 11 bases lying between them. Germline CDR1 and CDR2: SEHNR and FQNEAQ (reference sequence). The length of the CDR3 is 14 residues. The variable domain in full, completed from reference TRBV7-9 and TRBJ1-1, reads DTGVSQNPRHKITKRGQNVTFRCDPISEHNRLYWYRQTLGQGPEFLTYFQNEAQLEKSRLLSDRFSAERPKGSFSTLEIQRTEQGDSAMYLCASSLALDPPEAFFGQGTRLTVV.

This chain's CDR3 is CASSQWSDSNQPQHF. CDR3 in DNA: TGCGCCAGCAGCCAGTGGTCAGATAGCAATCAGCCCCAGCATTTT. This sequence joins TRBV4-3 and TRBJ1-5, with no clear D. The CDR3 runs to 15 residues. The germline V gene encodes CDR1 LGHNA and CDR2 YSLEER. V was trimmed by 3 bases and J by 0 bases, leaving 9 bases between them.

The V gene is TRBV6-5, the J gene TRBJ2-7, with 8 bases that match TRBD2. This CDR3 contains 14 residues. J was trimmed by 5 bases and V by 3 bases; bases with no gene match: 6. Germline V CDR1 and CDR2: MNHEY, SVGAGI. The CDR3 spells CASSYSREGDEQYF. For the CDR3, the DNA is TGTGCCAGCAGTTATTCCCGGGAGGGCGACGAGCAGTACTTC.

The rearrangement joins TRBV5-6 to TRBJ2-1, with 13 bases lining up with TRBD2. Losses at the gene ends were 2 bases for V and 2 bases for J; bases not matched to a gene: 4. This CDR3 comprises 17 residues. Germline V gene lookup returns CDR1 SGHDT and CDR2 YYEEEE. The CDR3 sequence: CASSLGLAGAAYNEQFF. The CDR3 region has the DNA TGTGCCAGCAGCTTAGGACTAGCGGGGGCGGCCTACAATGAGCAGTTCTTC.

This sequence joins TRBV2 and TRBJ2-2, with D tentatively TRBD1 (7 bases). CDR1 and CDR2 (germline): SNHLY, FYNNEI. The CDR3 sequence is 18 residues long. The germline V and J ends were trimmed by 7 bases and 3 bases, with 24 bases remaining between them. CDR3 DNA: TGTGCCAGCACCGAGTTCCGAGGAGGGGGCCGGTACACCGGGGAGCTGTTTTTT. It yields the protein CASTEFRGGGRYTGELFF.

This clone is a singleton in its sample. The CDR3 is CASSLAGTGTEKLFF. CDR3 nucleotides: TGCGCCAGCAGCTTGGCCGGGACAGGGACCGAAAAACTGTTTTTT. The rearrangement joins TRBV5-1 to TRBJ1-4; TRBD1 aligns across 9 bases. Germline assignment: CDR1 SGHRS and CDR2 YFSETQ. V lost 0 bases, J lost 8 bases, and 5 bases stayed unmatched. There are 15 residues in the CDR3.

The genes are TRBV5-1 and TRBJ1-2, with 7 bases matching TRBD1. Trimming at V came to 0 bases and at J to 8 bases, leaving 7 bases not matched to a gene. This CDR3 region has 14 residues. Germline lookup yields CDR1 SGHRS and CDR2 YFSETQ. The CDR3 DNA sequence: TGCGCCAGCAGCTTGGACAGGGGCGTTAGGGGCTACACCTTC. As protein: CASSLDRGVRGYTF.

V and J are TRBV12-5 and TRBJ1-4; 9 nucleotides line up with TRBD1. Unmatched junction bases numbered 9, after V lost 4 bases and J lost 6 bases. In germline, CDR1 is LGHNT, CDR2 FRNRAP. The CDR3 has 16 residues. CDR3 coding DNA: TGTGCTAGTGGTTCTCCGGGACAGGGCACCTATGAAAAACTGTTTTTT. It is translated as CASGSPGQGTYEKLFF.

The chain uses TRBV5-6 and TRBJ2-3; TRBD1 might be the D (5 bases). The CDR3 extends over 15 amino acids. The V and J ends lost 4 bases and 2 bases respectively, with 14 bases between them. Germline V gene sequence: CDR1 SGHDT, CDR2 YYEEEE. CDR3 DNA: TGTGCCAGCAGCCCCGAGACAGAGAACACAGATACGCAGTATTTT. Amino acids: CASSPETENTDTQYF.

This chain links TRBV19 with TRBJ2-2; 9 bases fit TRBD2. Unmatched junction bases numbered 9, after V lost 3 bases and J lost 1 base. Germline CDR1 is LNHDA and CDR2 is SQIVND (reference sequence). The CDR3 loop spans 18 amino acids. The CDR3 spells CASSITLAGLGNTGELFF. DNA for the CDR3: TGTGCCAGTAGTATCACTCTAGCGGGGTTAGGGAACACCGGGGAGCTGTTTTTT. The whole variable domain, remainder taken from reference TRBV19 and TRBJ2-2, is DGGITQSPKYLFRKEGQNVTLSCEQNLNHDAMYWYRQDPGQGLRLIYYSQIVNDFQKGDIAEGYSVSREKKESFPLTVTSAQKNPTAFYLCASSITLAGLGNTGELFFGEGSRLTVL.

Here the CDR3 reads CASSQTGSGQPQHF. CDR3 sequence (DNA): TGTGCCAGCAGCCAAACAGGATCGGGTCAGCCCCAGCATTTT. The J gene is TRBJ1-5, the V gene TRBV14; D is perhaps TRBD1 (5 bases). The CDR3 consists of 14 residues. V was shortened by 2 bases and J by 6 bases, with 11 bases between the two germline ends. Germline lookup yields CDR1 SGHDN and CDR2 FVKESK.

The gene calls are TRBV18 and TRBJ1-1; D ambiguous. This CDR3 is 14 amino acids long. CDR1 KGHSH and CDR2 LQKENI come from the germline V gene. The V and J ends lost 4 bases and 4 bases respectively, with 13 bases between them. The CDR3 spells CASSLQVPSTEAFF. The DNA for the CDR3 is TGTGCCAGCTCACTCCAGGTTCCGAGCACTGAAGCTTTCTTT.

The chain is built from TRBV7-9 and TRBJ1-2; the D is unclear. V dropped 0 bases and J dropped 1 base, with 12 bases sitting between them. Germline loops: CDR1 SEHNR, CDR2 FQNEAQ (reference sequence). CDR3 length: 16 amino acids. Here the CDR3 DNA reads TGTGCCAGCAGCTTAGCGCCGCGAACGGGTAACTATGGCTACACCTTC. Translated, it gives CASSLAPRTGNYGYTF.

This clone has a handful of counts. The J gene is TRBJ1-1, the V gene TRBV20-1; D possibly corresponds to TRBD1 (5 bases). This CDR3 has 11 residues. The V gene lost 0 bases and the J gene lost 10 bases, with 9 bases spanning the gap. The V gene's germline CDR1 is DFQATT and CDR2 SNEGSKA (reference sequence). CDR3 loop: CSARDRDRAFF. In DNA, the CDR3 is TGCAGTGCTAGAGATCGCGACAGAGCTTTCTTT.

The genes are TRBV6-5 and TRBJ1-1; D unclear. Deletions cut 6 bases from V and 4 bases from J, with 12 bases between. The length of the CDR3 is 13 residues. Germline CDR1 and CDR2: MNHEY and SVGAGI. CDR3 region: CASRSYGGTEAFF. The CDR3 DNA sequence: TGTGCCAGCAGGTCGTACGGAGGCACTGAAGCTTTCTTT.

This rearrangement joins TRBV7-2 to TRBJ1-2; no firm D call. CDR3 length: 13 residues. CDR1 SGHTA and CDR2 FQGNSA come from the germline V gene. V was pared by 2 bases and J by 6 bases, with 10 bases between. As DNA, the CDR3 is TGTGCCAGCAGCTTAAATCAGGTAGATGGCTACACCTTC. Translated, it gives CASSLNQVDGYTF.

The chain joins TRBV11-1 to TRBJ2-1; a possible D gene is TRBD1 (5 bases). The CDR3 totals 15 residues. V was pared by 5 bases and J by 5 bases, with 16 bases between. CDR1 is SGHAT and CDR2 is FQDESV in the germline V gene (reference sequence). The CDR3 DNA follows: TGTGCCAGCAGCCCTGGGGCTGGGCTCCACAATGAGCAGTTCTTC. Translation gives CASSPGAGLHNEQFF.

The chain links TRBV5-5 to TRBJ2-5; D uncertain. V dropped 0 bases and J dropped 0 bases, with 12 bases sitting between them. CDR1 is SGHKS and CDR2 is YYEKEE in the germline V gene (reference sequence). The CDR3 runs to 16 residues. CDR3: CASSLAVIPDQETQYF. CDR3 DNA: TGTGCCAGCAGCTTGGCCGTAATTCCAGACCAAGAGACCCAGTACTTC.